The table lists the clone carrying this T cell receptor beta chain with a few counts. What it binds is unknown. Germline assignment: CDR1 SGHNT and CDR2 YYREEE (reference sequence). V lost 4 bases, J lost 6 bases, and 17 bases lay in between. The CDR3 spans 15 residues. Each CDR3 protein is one row after TCRdb ran MiXCR on the RACE reads. The data hold more than 100,000 distinct CDR3 sequences, with roughly 13% observed a single time. Time point of the sample: patch test 1, 2 weeks after DPC sensitization. As to treatment: therapeutic diphenylcyclopropenone sensitization with weekly scalp DPC. This sample was included in a study of human T cells and chemical hapten exposure. Study overall: The study lasted approximately 26 weeks, and patients were dosed weekly with diphenylcyclopropenone on the scalp throughout.

General study points: Among expanded TCRs, significantly more large CDR3 similarity clusters formed than among controls.

The chain employs TRBV5-4 and TRBJ2-1; no clear D gene. The clonotype comes from a man between 18 and 35 years old with alopecia areata. Some clones in this sample may be carry-over from other donors' samples. This specimen consisted of whole blood, obtained in connection with sensitization to the hapten diphenylcyclopropenone (DPC). CDR3 protein: CASSLGPQPANEQFF. The CDR3 DNA is TGTGCCAGCAGCCTAGGACCGCAGCCCGCCAATGAGCAGTTCTTC.